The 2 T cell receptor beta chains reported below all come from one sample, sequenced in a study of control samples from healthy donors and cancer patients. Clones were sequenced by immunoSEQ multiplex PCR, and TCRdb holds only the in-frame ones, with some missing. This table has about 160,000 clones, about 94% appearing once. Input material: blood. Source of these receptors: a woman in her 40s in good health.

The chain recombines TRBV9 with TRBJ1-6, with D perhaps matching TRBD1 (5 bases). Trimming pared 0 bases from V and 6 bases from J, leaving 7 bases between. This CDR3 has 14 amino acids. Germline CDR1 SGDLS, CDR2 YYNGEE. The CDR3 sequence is CASSVGQGNSPLHF. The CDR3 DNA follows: TGTGCCAGCAGCGTAGGGCAGGGTAATTCACCCCTCCACTTT.

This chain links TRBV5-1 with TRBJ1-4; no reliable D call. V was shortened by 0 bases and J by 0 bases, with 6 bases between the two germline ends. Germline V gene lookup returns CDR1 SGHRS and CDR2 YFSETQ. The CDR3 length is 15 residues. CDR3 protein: CASSLGSATNEKLFF. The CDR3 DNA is TGCGCCAGCAGCTTGGGATCTGCAACTAATGAAAAACTGTTTTTT.